The present entry profiles one T cell receptor beta chain with its context. Its specificity is not known. This specimen belongs to a study of shared clonotypes between healthy human individuals. General observations from the study: Depth of sequencing was expected to influence donor clonotype sharing.

Measured with immunoSEQ multiplex PCR; TCRdb has only the in-frame clones, and not every one. Of around 1.9 million clones listed, around 93% were seen once; the top ten hold around 1.7%. Selected positively for CCR7 and CD45RO-negative, naive CD8 cells excluded terminally differentiated effector memory CD45RA+ cells. The donor cohort consisted entirely of Caucasian adults residing in Nashville, Tennessee. The CDR3 runs 13 residues. With V trimmed by 4 bases and J by 9 bases, 6 bases remained unmatched. The germline gives CDR1 MNHEY, CDR2 SMNVEV (reference sequence). Material: naive CD8+ T cells from PBMCs. The TCR originated in a young man in good health. Some clones in this sample may be carry-over from other donors' samples. The rearrangement joins TRBV27 to TRBJ1-1, with 9 bases lining up with TRBD1. The CDR3 nucleotides are TGTGCCAGCAGTTCCCGGGACAGGGTAAAAGCTTTCTTT. Protein: CASSSRDRVKAFF.